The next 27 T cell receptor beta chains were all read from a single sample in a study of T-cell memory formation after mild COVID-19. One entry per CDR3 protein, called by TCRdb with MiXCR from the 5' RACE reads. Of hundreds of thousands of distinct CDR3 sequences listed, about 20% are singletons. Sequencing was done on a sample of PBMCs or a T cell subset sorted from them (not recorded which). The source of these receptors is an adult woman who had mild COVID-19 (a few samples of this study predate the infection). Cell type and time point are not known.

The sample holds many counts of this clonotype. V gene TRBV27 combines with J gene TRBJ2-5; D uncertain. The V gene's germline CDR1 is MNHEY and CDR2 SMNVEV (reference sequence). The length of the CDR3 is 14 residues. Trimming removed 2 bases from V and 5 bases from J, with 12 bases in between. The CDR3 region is CASSLMAGGETQYF. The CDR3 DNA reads TGTGCCAGCAGTTTAATGGCAGGTGGGGAGACCCAGTACTTC.

This CDR3 is CASSRDASYNEQFF. CDR3 nucleotides: TGCGCCAGCAGCCGGGACGCCTCCTACAATGAGCAGTTCTTC. This chain uses TRBV5-1 with TRBJ2-1; D possibly matches TRBD1 or TRBD2 (5 bases each). The CDR3 is 14 residues long. Germline assignment: CDR1 SGHRS and CDR2 YFSETQ. With 4 bases removed from V and 0 bases from J, the gap between germline ends came to 8 bases.

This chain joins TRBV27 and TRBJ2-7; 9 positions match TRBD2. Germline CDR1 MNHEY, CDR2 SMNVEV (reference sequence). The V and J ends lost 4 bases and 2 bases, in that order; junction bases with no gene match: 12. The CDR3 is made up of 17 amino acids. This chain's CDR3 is CASSSSAGGRVPYEQYF. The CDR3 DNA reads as TGTGCCAGCAGTTCGTCAGCGGGGGGTAGGGTCCCCTACGAGCAGTACTTC.

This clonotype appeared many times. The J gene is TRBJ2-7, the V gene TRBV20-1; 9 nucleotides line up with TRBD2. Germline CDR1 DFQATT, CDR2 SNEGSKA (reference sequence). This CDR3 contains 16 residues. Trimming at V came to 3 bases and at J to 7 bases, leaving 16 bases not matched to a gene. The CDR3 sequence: CSARRAPGAGGIEQYF. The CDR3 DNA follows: TGCAGTGCTAGGCGAGCCCCCGGGGCGGGGGGGATAGAGCAGTACTTC.

This CDR3 reads CATQTEGTDTQYF. The CDR3 DNA reads TGTGCCACCCAGACGGAGGGGACAGATACGCAGTATTTT. This chain joins TRBV24-1 and TRBJ2-3; a weak D match, TRBD2 (6 bases). V lost 9 bases and J lost 3, with 12 bases in between. The germline CDR1 and CDR2 sequences are KGHDR and SFDVKD. This CDR3 spans 13 amino acids.

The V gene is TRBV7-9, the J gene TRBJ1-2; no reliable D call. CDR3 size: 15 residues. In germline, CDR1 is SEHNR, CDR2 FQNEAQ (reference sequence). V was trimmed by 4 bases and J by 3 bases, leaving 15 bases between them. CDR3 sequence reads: CASSSILGGDYGYTF. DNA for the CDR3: TGTGCCAGCAGCTCTATTCTGGGCGGCGACTATGGCTACACCTTC.

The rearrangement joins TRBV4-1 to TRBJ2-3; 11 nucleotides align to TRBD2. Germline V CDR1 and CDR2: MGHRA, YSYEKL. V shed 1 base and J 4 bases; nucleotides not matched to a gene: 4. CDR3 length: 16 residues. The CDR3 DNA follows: TGCGCCAGCAGCCAAGTCGGGACTAGCGGATCAGATACGCAGTATTTT. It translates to CASSQVGTSGSDTQYF.

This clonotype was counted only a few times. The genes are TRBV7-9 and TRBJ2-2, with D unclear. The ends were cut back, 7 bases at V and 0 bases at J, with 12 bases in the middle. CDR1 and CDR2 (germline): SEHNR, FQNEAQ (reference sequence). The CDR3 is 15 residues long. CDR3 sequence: CASMALTPNTGELFF. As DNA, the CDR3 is TGTGCCAGCATGGCCCTGACTCCGAACACCGGGGAGCTGTTTTTT.

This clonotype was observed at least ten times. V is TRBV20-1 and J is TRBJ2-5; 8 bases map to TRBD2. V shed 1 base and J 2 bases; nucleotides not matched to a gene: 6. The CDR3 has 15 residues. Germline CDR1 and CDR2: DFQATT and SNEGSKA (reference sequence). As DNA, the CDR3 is TGCAGTGCTAGAGTGTTGTTAGCGGGACAAGAGACCCAGTACTTC. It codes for CSARVLLAGQETQYF.

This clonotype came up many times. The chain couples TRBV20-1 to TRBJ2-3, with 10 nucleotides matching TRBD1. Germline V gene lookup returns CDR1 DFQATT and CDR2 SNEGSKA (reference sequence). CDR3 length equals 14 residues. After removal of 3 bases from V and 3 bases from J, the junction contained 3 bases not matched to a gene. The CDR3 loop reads CSARGQGLTDTQYF. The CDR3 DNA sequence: TGCAGTGCTAGGGGACAGGGGTTGACAGATACGCAGTATTTT.

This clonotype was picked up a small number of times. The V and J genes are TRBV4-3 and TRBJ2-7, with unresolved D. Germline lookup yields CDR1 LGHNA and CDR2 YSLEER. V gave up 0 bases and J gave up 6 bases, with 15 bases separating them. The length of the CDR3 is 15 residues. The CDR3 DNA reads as TGCGCCAGCAGCCAAGATTTGGCGCTTTCGAGCGAGCAGTACTTC. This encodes CASSQDLALSSEQYF.

CDR3 sequence (DNA): TGTGCCAGCAGCCGTGGACGTATTGGAGGGAATCAGCCCCAGCATTTT. It translates to CASSRGRIGGNQPQHF. The chain is built from TRBV7-8 and TRBJ1-5; no definite D call. V lost 5 bases and J 4 bases, leaving 18 bases between the germline ends. Germline V gives CDR1 SGHVS, CDR2 FQNEAQ. There are 16 residues in the CDR3.

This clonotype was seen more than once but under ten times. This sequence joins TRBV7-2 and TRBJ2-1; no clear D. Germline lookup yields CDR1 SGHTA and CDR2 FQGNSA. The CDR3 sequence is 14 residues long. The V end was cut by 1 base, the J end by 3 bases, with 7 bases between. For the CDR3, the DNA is TGTGCCAGCAGCTTAGGACCGGTCTACAATGAGCAGTTCTTC. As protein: CASSLGPVYNEQFF. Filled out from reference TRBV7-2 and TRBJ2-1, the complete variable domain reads GAGVSQSPSNKVTEKGKDVELRCDPISGHTALYWYRQSLGQGLEFLIYFQGNSAPDKSGLPSDRFSAERTGGSVSTLTIQRTQQEDSAVYLCASSLGPVYNEQFFGPGTRLTVL.

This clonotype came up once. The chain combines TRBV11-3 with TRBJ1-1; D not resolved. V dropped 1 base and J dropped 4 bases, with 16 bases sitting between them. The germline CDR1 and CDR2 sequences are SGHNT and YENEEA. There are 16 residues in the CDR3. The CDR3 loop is CASSLGRSHMSTEAFF. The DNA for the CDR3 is TGTGCCAGCAGCTTAGGAAGGTCCCACATGAGCACTGAAGCTTTCTTT.

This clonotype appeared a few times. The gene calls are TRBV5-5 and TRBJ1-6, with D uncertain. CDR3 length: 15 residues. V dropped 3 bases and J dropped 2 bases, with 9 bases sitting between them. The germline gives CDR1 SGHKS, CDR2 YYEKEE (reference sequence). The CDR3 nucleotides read TGTGCCAGCAGCTATCAGAGTACCTATAATTCACCCCTCCACTTT. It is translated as CASSYQSTYNSPLHF.

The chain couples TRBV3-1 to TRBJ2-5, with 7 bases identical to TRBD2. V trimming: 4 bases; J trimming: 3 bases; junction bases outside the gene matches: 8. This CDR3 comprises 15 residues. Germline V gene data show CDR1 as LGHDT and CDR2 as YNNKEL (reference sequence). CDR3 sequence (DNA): TGTGCCAGCAGCCTCCCCCGGACTAGTGAAGAGACCCAGTACTTC. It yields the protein CASSLPRTSEETQYF.

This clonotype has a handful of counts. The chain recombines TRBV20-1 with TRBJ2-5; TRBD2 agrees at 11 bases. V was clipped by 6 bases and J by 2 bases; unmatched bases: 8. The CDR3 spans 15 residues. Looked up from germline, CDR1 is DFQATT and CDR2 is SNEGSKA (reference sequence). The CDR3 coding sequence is TGCAGTGCACCTCCTAGCGGGGGGCTTCAAGAGACCCAGTACTTC. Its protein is CSAPPSGGLQETQYF.

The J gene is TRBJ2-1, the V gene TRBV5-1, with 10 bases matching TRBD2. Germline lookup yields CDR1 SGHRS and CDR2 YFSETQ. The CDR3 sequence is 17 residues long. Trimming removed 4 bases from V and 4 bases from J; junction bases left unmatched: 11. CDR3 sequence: CASSPLAGAHEYNEQFF. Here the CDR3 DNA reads TGCGCCAGCAGCCCTCTAGCGGGGGCACATGAGTACAATGAGCAGTTCTTC.

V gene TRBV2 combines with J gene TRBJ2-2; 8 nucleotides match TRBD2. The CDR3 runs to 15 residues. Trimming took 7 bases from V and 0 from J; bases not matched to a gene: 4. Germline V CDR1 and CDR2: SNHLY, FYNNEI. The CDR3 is CASNKREPNTGELFF. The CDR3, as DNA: TGTGCCAGCAATAAGCGGGAGCCGAACACCGGGGAGCTGTTTTTT. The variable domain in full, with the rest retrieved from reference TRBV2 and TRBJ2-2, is EPEVTQTPSHQVTQMGQEVILRCVPISNHLYFYWYRQILGQKVEFLVSFYNNEISEKSEIFDDQFSVERPDGSNFTLKIRSTKLEDSAMYFCASNKREPNTGELFFGEGSRLTVL.

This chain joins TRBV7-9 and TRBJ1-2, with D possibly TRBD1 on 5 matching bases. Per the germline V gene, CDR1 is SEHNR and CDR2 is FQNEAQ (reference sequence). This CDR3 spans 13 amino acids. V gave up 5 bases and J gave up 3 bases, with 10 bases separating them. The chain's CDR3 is CASSVDTYYGYTF. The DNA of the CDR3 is TGTGCCAGCAGCGTGGACACCTACTATGGCTACACCTTC. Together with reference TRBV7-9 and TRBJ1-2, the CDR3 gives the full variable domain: DTGVSQNPRHKITKRGQNVTFRCDPISEHNRLYWYRQTLGQGPEFLTYFQNEAQLEKSRLLSDRFSAERPKGSFSTLEIQRTEQGDSAMYLCASSVDTYYGYTFGSGTRLTVV.

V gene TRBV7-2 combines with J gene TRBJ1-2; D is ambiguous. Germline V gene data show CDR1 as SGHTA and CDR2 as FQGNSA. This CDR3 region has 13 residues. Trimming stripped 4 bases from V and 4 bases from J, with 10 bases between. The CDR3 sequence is CASSSGSAYGYTF. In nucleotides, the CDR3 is TGTGCCAGCAGCTCGGGAAGCGCCTATGGCTACACCTTC.

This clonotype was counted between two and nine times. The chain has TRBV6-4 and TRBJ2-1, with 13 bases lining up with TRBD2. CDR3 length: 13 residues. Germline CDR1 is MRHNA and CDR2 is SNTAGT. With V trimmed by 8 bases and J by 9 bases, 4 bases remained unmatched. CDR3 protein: CASGTSGEGEQFF. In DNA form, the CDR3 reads TGTGCCAGCGGGACTAGCGGGGAGGGTGAGCAGTTCTTC.

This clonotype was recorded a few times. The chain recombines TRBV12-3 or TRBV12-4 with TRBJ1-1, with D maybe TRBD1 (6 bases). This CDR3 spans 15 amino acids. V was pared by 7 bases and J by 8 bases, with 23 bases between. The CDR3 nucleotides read TGTGCCAGCACCTTTCGTGTGACAGGTCAAGGGGAAGCTTTCTTT. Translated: CASTFRVTGQGEAFF.

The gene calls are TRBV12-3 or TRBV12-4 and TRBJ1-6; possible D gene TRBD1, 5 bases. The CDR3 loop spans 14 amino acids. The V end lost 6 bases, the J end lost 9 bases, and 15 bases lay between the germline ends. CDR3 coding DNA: TGTGCCAGCAGACCGGGCTTTCAGGGTTCACCCCTCCACTTT. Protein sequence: CASRPGFQGSPLHF.

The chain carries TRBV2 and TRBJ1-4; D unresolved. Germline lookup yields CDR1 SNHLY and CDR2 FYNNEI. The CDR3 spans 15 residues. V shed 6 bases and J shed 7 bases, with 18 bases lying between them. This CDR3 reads CASRTSASLSEKLFF. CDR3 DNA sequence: TGTGCCAGCAGAACGTCGGCATCCCTCTCTGAAAAACTGTTTTTT.

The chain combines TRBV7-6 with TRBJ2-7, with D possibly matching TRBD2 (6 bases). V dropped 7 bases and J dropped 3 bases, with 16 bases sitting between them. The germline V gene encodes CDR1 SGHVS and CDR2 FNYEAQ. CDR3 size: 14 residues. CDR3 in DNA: TGTGCCAGCACTGAGAGGGGAGGCAGCTACGAGCAGTACTTC. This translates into CASTERGGSYEQYF.

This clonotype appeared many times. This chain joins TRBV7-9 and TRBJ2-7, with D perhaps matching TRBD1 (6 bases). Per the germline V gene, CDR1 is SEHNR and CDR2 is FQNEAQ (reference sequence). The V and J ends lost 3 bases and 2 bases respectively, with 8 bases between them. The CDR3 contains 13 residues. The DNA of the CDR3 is TGTGCCAGCAGCTTTCAGGGGCCCTACGAGCAGTACTTC. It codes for CASSFQGPYEQYF.